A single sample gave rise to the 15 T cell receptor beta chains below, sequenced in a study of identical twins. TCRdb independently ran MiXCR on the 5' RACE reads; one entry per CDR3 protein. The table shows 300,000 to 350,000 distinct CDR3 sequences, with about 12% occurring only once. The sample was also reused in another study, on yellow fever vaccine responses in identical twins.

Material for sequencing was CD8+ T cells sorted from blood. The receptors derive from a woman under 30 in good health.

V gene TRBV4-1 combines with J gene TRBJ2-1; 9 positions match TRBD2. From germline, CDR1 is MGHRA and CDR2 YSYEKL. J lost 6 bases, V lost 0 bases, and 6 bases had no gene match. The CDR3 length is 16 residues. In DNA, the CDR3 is TGCGCCAGCAGCCAAGATACGGGACTAGCTTCCAATGAGCAGTTCTTC. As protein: CASSQDTGLASNEQFF.

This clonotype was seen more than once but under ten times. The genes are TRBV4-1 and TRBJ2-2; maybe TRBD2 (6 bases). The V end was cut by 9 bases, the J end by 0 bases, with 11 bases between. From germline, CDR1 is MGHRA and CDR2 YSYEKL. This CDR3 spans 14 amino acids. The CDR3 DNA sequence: TGCGCCAGTACATTAGCGGCGAACACCGGGGAGCTGTTTTTT. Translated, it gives CASTLAANTGELFF.

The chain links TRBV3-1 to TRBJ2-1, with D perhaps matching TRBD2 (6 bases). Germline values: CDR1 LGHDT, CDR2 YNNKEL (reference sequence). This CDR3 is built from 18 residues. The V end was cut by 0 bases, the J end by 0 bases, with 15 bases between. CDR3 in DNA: TGTGCCAGCAGCCAAGAGTACGGGGGAGGCGTCTCCTACAATGAGCAGTTCTTC. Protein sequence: CASSQEYGGGVSYNEQFF.

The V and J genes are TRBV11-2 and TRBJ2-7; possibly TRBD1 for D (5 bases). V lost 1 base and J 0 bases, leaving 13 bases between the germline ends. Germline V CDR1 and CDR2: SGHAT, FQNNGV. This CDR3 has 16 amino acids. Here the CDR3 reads CASSLGGSPSSYEQYV. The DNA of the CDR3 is TGTGCCAGCAGCTTAGGGGGCAGCCCGAGCTCCTACGAGCAGTACGTC.

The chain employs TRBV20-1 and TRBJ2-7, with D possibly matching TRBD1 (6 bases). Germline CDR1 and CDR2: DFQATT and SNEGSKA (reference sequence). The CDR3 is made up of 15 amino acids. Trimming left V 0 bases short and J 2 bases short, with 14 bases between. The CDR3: CSARDFRTATYEQYF. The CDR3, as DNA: TGCAGTGCTAGAGATTTCCGGACAGCCACCTACGAGCAGTACTTC.

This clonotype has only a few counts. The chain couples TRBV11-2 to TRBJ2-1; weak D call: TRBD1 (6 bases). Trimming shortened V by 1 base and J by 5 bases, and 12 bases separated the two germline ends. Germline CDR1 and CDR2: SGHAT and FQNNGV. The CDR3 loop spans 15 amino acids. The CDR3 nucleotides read TGTGCCAGCAGCTTAGGCCGGGACAACCACAATGAGCAGTTCTTC. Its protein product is CASSLGRDNHNEQFF.

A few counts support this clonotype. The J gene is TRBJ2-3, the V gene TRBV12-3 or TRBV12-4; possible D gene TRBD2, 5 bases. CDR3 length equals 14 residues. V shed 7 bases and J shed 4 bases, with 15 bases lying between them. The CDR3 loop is CASTSGGLADTQYF. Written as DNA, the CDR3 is TGTGCCAGCACCTCCGGCGGGTTAGCAGATACGCAGTATTTT.

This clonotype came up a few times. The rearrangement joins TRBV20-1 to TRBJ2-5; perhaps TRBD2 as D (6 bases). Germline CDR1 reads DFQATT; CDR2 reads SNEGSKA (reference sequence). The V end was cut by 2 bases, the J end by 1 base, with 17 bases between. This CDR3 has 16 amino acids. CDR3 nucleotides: TGCAGTGCTAGATCTTTAGCGGAGACGACCCAAGAGACCCAGTACTTC. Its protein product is CSARSLAETTQETQYF.

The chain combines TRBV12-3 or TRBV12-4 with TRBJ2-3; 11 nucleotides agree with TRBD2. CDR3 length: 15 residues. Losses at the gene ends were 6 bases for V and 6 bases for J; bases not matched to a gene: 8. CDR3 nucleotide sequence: TGTGCCAGCAGCCCCCCGACTAGCGGGGCGGATACGCAGTATTTT. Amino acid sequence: CASSPPTSGADTQYF.

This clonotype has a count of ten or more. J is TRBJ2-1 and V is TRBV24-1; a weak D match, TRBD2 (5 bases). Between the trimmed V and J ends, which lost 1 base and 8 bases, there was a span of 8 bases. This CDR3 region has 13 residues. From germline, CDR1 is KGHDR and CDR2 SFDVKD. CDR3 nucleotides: TGTGCCACCAGTGATTTCGGGGTCCATGAGCAGTTCTTC. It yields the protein CATSDFGVHEQFF.

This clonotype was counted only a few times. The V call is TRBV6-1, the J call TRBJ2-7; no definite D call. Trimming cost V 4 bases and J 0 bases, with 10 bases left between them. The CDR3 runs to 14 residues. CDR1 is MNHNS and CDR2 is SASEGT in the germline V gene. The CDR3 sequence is CASSGRVVSYEQYF. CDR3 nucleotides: TGTGCCAGCAGTGGACGAGTGGTCTCCTACGAGCAGTACTTC.

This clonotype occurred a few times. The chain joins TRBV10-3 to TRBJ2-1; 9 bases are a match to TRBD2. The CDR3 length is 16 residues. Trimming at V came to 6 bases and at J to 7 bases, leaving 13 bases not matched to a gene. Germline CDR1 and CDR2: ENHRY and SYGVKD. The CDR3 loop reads CAISNLEREVANEQFF. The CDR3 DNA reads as TGTGCCATCAGCAACCTGGAGCGGGAGGTCGCTAATGAGCAGTTCTTC.

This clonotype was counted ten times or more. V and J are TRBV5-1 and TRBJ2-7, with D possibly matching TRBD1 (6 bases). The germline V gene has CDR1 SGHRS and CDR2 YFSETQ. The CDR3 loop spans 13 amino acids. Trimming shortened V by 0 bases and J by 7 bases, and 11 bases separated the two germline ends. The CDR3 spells CASSLGGTREQYF. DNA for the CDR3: TGCGCCAGCAGCTTGGGGGGGACACGGGAGCAGTACTTC.

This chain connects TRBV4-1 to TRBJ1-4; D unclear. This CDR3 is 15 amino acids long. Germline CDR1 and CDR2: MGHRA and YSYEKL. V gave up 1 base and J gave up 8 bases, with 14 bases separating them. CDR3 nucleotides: TGCGCCAGCAGCCAAGTTGATGGAAGGAGGGAAAAACTGTTTTTT. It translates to CASSQVDGRREKLFF.

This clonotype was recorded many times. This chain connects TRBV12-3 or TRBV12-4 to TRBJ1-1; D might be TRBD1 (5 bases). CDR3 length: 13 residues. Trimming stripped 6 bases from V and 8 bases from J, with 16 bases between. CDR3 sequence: CASRPARGREAFF. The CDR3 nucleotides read TGTGCCAGCAGACCCGCACGGGGCCGGGAAGCTTTCTTT.